This T cell receptor beta chain was documented in a study of metastatic and nonmetastatic thyroid tumors. The entire patient cohort was treatment-naive prior to thyroid surgery. CDR1 and CDR2 (germline): MDHEN, SYDVKM. V lost 7 bases, J lost 0 bases, and 10 bases stayed unmatched. The CDR3 loop spans 16 amino acids. Original data processing: A classifier of distant metastasis in papillary thyroid cancer was built from CDR3 differences (across clinicopathological groups). With MiXCR, TCRdb reprocessed the PCR reads. The V and J calls here are based on TCRdb, not the publication. The table has approximately 38,000 clones, about 26% seen once. Only a few counts were recorded for this clone.

The rearrangement links TRBV28 to TRBJ2-7; TRBD2 matches at 9 bases. Source material: blood. The receptor's source is a male donor with papillary thyroid cancer or a benign thyroid nodule (not recorded which). Some clones in this sample may be carry-over from other donors' samples. The CDR3 loop is CASMGIGTSSSYEQYF. In nucleotides, the CDR3 is TGTGCCAGCATGGGTATAGGGACTAGCTCCTCCTACGAGCAGTACTTC.